A selection of T cell receptor beta chains follows, all from one sample in a study of radiation and T cells in renal cell carcinoma. TCRdb keeps only in-frame clones here, not all; method: immunoSEQ multiplex PCR. The sample records fewer than 15,000 clones, less than 75% being singletons. The starting material was tumor tissue, obtained from a patient whose treatment was nephrectomy without radiotherapy. These receptors originate from a man aged 60-69 years with renal cell carcinoma. Each CDR3 is given with its conserved first and last residue.

j_gene	v_gene	CDR3aa
TRBJ1-1	TRBV7-8	CASSLEGAWNTEAFF
TRBJ2-1	TRBV5-4	CASSSPGTGVAGEQFF
TRBJ2-4	TRBV6-5	CASRTGHLAKNIQYF
TRBJ2-7	TRBV4-2	CASSFGLAGGRISAEQYF
TRBJ2-5	TRBV4-2	CASSPTGSQETQYF
TRBJ1-1	TRBV5-5	CASSLGEGWVTEAFF
TRBJ2-7	TRBV5-1	CASSLDGSGYEQYF
TRBJ1-2	TRBV7-2	CASSPGTSYGYTF
TRBJ2-1	TRBV4-2	CASSQEGGYFNEQFF
TRBJ2-1	TRBV7-2	CASSSQGVSYNEQFF
TRBJ1-1	TRBV6-6	CASSYEVTEAFF
TRBJ2-3	TRBV27	CATLPDTNTDTQYF
TRBJ1-1	TRBV6-5	CASSTNGESNTEAFF
TRBJ2-1	TRBV11-3	CASSFGLAGDEQFF
TRBJ2-3	TRBV6-4	CASSDDSGGADTQYF
TRBJ1-3	TRBV6-6	CASSYGGLYGNTIYF
TRBJ1-1	TRBV2	CASNVRGTEAFF
TRBJ2-7	TRBV7-2	CASSPSRRVEQYF
TRBJ2-7	TRBV19	CASSMSLRPTSQYF
TRBJ2-3	TRBV25-1	CASSGQGSTDTQYF
TRBJ2-7	TRBV4-1	CASSQTGTGVYEQYF
TRBJ1-1	TRBV10-3	CAISETQGATEAFF
TRBJ2-2	TRBV6-5	CASSYPGGELFF
TRBJ1-4	TRBV4-3	CASSRGVLGEKLFF
TRBJ2-6	TRBV19	CASSIVGGYSSGANVLTF
TRBJ2-7	TRBV19	CASSSNALPYEQYF
TRBJ1-1	TRBV7-2	CASSLTEREAFF
TRBJ2-3	TRBV29-1	CSVTENRDSTDTQYF
TRBJ2-5	TRBV4-1	CASSQEVRGRGQETQYF
TRBJ2-1	TRBV4-2	CASSQKLAGAEQFF
TRBJ2-3	TRBV4-2	CASSQAGPGGTDTQYF
TRBJ2-7	TRBV13	CASSLTGQAWHEQYF
TRBJ1-3	TRBV10-1	CASSQGDSGNTIYF
TRBJ2-3	TRBV6-6	CASSYHGPIPDTQYF
TRBJ2-7	TRBV18	CASSPPGGLYEQYF
TRBJ2-5	TRBV27	CASSLWGQETQYF
TRBJ2-3	TRBV11-3	CASSYGYTNTQYF
TRBJ1-2	TRBV28	CASSFTGFYGYTF
TRBJ1-6	TRBV28	CASSPLGQANSPLHF
TRBJ1-5	TRBV6-1	CASHLGGFRNQPQHF
TRBJ1-2	TRBV5-1	CASSGGSGKTNYGYTF
TRBJ1-4	TRBV4-3	CASSQYLQGYPNEKLFF
TRBJ1-5	TRBV28	CASSSGQESQPQHF
TRBJ1-2	TRBV9	CASSGPQGGVGYTF
TRBJ2-3	TRBV28	CASSTGPDTQYF
TRBJ2-2	TRBV6-1	CASGLTVLSTGELFF
TRBJ2-2	TRBV6-4	CASSEGTGELFF
TRBJ1-4	TRBV4-3	CASSVTGHSNEKLFF
TRBJ2-1	TRBV11-1	CASSLDRQHNEQFF
TRBJ1-5	TRBV2	CACRTGWGNQPQHF
TRBJ2-7	TRBV5-6	CALLRGQAYYEQYF
TRBJ2-1	TRBV27	CASATSGGYNEQFF
TRBJ2-6	TRBV30	CAWGEETGANVLTF
TRBJ2-5	TRBV29-1	CSVEVMGRGNQETQYF
TRBJ2-2	TRBV5-5	CASSPTGTGGITGELFF
TRBJ2-2	TRBV27	CASSSTGGRSTGELFF
TRBJ2-7	TRBV4-2	CASSQGRSGSYEQYF
TRBJ1-1	TRBV29-1	CSTTLGDTEAFF
TRBJ1-1	TRBV5-1	CASTRDRGEAFF
TRBJ2-1	TRBV6-6	CASSWTSGYNEQFF